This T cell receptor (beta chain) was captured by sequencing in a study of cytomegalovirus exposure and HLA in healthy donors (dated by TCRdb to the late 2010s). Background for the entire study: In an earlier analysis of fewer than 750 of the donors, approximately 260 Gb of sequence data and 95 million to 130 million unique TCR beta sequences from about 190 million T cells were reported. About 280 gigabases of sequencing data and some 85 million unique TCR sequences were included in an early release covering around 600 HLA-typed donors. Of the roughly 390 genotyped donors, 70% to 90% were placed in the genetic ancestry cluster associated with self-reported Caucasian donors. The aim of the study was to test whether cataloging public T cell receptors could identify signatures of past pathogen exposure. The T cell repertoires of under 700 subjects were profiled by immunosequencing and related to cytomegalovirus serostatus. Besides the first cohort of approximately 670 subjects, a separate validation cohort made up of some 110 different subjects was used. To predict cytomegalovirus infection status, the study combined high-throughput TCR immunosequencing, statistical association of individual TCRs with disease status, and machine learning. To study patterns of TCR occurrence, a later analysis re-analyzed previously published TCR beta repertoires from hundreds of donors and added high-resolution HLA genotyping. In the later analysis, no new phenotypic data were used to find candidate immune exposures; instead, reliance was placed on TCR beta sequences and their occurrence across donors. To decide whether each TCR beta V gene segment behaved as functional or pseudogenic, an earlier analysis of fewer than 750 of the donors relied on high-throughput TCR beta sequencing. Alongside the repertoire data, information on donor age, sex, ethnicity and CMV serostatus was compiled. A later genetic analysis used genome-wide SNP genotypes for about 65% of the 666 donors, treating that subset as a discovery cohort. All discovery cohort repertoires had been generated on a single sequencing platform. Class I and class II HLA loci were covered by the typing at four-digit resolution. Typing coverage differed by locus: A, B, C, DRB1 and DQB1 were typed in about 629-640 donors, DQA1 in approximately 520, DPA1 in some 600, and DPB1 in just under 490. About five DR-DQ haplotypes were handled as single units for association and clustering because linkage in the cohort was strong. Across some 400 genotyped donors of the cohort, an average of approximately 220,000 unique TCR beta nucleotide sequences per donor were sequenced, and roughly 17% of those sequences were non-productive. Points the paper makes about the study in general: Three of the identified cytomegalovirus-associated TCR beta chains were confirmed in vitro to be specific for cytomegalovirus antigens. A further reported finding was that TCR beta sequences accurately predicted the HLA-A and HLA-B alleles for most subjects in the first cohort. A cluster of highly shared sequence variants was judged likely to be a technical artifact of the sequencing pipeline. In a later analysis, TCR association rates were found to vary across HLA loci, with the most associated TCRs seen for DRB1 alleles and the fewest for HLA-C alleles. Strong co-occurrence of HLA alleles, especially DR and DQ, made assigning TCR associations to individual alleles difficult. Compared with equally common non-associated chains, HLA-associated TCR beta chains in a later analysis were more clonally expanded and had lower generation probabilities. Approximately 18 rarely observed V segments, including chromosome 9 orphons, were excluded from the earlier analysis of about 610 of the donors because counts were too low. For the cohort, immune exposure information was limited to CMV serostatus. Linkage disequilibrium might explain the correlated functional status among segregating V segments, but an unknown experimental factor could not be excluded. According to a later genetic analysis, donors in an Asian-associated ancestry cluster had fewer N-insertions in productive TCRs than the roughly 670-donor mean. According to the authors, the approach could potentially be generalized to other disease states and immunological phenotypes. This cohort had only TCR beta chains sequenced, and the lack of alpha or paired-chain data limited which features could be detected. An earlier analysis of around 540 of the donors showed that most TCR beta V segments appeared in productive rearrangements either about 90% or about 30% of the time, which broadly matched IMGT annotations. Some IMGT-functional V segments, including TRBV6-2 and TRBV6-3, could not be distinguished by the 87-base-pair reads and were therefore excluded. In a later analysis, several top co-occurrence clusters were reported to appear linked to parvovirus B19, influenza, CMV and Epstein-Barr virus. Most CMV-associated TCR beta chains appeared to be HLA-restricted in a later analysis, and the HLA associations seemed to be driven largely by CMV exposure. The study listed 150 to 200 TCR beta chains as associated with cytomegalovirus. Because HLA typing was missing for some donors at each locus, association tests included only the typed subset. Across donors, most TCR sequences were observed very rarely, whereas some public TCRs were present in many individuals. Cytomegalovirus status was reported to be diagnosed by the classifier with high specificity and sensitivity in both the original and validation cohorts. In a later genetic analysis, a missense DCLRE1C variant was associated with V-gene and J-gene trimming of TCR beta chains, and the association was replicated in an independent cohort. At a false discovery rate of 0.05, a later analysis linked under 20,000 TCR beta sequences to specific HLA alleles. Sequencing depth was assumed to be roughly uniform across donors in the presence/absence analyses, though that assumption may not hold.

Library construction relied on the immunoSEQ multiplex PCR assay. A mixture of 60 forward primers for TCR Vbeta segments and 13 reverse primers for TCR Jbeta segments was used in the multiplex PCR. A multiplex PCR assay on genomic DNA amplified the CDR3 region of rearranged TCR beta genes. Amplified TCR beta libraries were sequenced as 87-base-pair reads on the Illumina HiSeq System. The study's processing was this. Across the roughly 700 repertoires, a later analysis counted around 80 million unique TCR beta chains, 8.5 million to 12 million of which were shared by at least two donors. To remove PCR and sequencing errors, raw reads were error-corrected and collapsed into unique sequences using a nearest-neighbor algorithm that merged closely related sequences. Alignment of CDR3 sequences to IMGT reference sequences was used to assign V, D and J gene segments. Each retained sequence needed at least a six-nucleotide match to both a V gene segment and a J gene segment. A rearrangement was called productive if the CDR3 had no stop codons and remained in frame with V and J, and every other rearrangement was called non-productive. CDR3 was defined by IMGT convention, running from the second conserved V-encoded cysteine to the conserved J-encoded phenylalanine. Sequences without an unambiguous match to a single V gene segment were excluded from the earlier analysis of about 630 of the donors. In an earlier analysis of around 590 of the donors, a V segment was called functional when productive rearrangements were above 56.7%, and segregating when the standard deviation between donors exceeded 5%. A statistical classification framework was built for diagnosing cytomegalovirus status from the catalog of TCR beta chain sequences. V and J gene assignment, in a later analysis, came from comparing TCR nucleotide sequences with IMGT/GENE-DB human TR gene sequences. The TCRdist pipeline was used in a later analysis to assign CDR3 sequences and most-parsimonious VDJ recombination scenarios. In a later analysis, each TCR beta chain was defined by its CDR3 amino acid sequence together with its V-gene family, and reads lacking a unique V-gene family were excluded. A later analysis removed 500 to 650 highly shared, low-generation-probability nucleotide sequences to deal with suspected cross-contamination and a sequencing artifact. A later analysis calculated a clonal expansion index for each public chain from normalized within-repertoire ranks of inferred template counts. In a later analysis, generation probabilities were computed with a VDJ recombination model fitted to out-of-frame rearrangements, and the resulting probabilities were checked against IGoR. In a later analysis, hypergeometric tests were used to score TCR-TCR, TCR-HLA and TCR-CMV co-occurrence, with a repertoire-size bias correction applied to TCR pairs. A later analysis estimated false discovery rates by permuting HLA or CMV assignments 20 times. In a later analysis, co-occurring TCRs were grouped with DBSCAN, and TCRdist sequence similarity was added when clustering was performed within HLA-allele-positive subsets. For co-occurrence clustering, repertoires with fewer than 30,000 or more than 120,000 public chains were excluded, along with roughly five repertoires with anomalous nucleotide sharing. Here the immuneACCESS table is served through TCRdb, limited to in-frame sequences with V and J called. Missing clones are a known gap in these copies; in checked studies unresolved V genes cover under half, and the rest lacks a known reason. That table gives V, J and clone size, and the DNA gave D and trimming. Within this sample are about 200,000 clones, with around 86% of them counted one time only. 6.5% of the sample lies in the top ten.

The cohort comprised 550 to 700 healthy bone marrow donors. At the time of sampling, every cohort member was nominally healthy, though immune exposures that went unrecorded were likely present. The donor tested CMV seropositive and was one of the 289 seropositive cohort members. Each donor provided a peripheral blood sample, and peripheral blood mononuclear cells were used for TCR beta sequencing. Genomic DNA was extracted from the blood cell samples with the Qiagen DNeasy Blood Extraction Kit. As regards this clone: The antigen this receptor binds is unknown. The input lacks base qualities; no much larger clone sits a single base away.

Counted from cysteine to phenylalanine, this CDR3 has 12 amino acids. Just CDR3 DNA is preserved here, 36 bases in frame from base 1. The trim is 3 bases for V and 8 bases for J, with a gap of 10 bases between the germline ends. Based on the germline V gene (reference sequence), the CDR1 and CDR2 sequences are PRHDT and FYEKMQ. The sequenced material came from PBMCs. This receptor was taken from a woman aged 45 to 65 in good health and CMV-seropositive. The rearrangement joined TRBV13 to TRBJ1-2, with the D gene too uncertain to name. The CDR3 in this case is CASSLSRVGYTF. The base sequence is TGTGCCAGCAGCTTGTCCCGAGTGGGCTACACCTTC.